Listed below are T cell receptor beta chains from one sample, sequenced in a study of blood T cell repertoires in COVID-19. Method: immunoSEQ multiplex PCR; TCRdb's copy keeps in-frame clones and lacks some. The sample yields approximately 220,000 clones, roughly 88% seen once. Sequencing was done on a sample of PBMCs or T cells enriched from blood (not recorded which). Receptor source: a woman in her thirties or forties with acute COVID-19. Both conserved end residues are part of each CDR3. D genes are given only for firm matches. The size entry is marked missing in some rows and otherwise reads once, few, many or a size class.

CDR3aa: CASSLVRDQPQHF; CDR3nt: TGTGCCAGCAGCTTAGTCCGGGATCAGCCCCAGCATTTT; j_gene: TRBJ1-5; v_gene: TRBV11-2; d_gene: NA; abundance: NA
CDR3aa: CASSWGSDRAAGYTF; CDR3nt: TGCGCCAGCAGCTGGGGTTCGGACAGGGCGGCTGGCTACACCTTC; j_gene: TRBJ1-2; v_gene: TRBV5-1; d_gene: TRBD1; abundance: NA
CDR3aa: CASSLLARDSGNEQFF; CDR3nt: TGTGCCAGCAGCTTACTGGCTAGAGATAGTGGCAATGAGCAGTTCTTC; j_gene: TRBJ2-1; v_gene: TRBV11-2; d_gene: NA; abundance: NA
CDR3aa: CASSDRAGGQDTQYF; CDR3nt: TGTGCCAGCAGTGACCGGGCGGGGGGGCAAGATACGCAGTATTTT; j_gene: TRBJ2-3; v_gene: TRBV6-4; d_gene: TRBD2; abundance: NA
CDR3aa: CASSPGQGDEAFF; CDR3nt: TGCGCCAGCAGCCCGGGACAGGGAGATGAAGCTTTCTTT; j_gene: TRBJ1-1; v_gene: TRBV4-3; d_gene: TRBD1; abundance: once
CDR3aa: CSASTGRENTEAFF; CDR3nt: TGCAGTGCTAGTACGGGGCGGGAGAACACTGAAGCTTTCTTT; j_gene: TRBJ1-1; v_gene: TRBV20-1; d_gene: NA; abundance: once
CDR3aa: CASSIPPGQPLYGYTF; CDR3nt: TGTGCCAGCAGCATACCCCCGGGACAGCCCCTCTATGGCTACACCTTC; j_gene: TRBJ1-2; v_gene: TRBV6-2/TRBV6-3; d_gene: TRBD1; abundance: NA
CDR3aa: CATSDDSYPYNEQFF; CDR3nt: TGTGCCACCAGTGATGACAGCTACCCCTACAATGAGCAGTTCTTC; j_gene: TRBJ2-1; v_gene: TRBV24-1; d_gene: NA; abundance: NA
CDR3aa: CASSARVLLRNSPLHF; CDR3nt: TGTGCCAGCAGTGCCAGGGTCCTACTGCGGAATTCACCCCTCCACTTT; j_gene: TRBJ1-6; v_gene: TRBV6-1; d_gene: NA; abundance: NA
CDR3aa: CASSLRTGEYTEAFF; CDR3nt: TGCGCCAGCAGCCTCCGGACAGGGGAGTACACTGAAGCTTTCTTT; j_gene: TRBJ1-1; v_gene: TRBV5-1; d_gene: TRBD1; abundance: NA
CDR3aa: CASSSGTVAEAFF; CDR3nt: TGTGCCAGCAGTTCCGGGACAGTCGCTGAAGCTTTCTTT; j_gene: TRBJ1-1; v_gene: TRBV6-5; d_gene: TRBD1; abundance: NA
CDR3aa: CSVVTGEAFF; CDR3nt: TGCAGCGTTGTAACAGGAGAAGCTTTCTTT; j_gene: TRBJ1-1; v_gene: TRBV29-1; d_gene: NA; abundance: NA
CDR3aa: CASSPYTGTDYGYTF; CDR3nt: TGTGCCAGCTCACCGTATACCGGGACAGATTACGGCTACACCTTC; j_gene: TRBJ1-2; v_gene: TRBV18; d_gene: TRBD1; abundance: NA
CDR3aa: CASSTGGQETQYF; CDR3nt: TGTGCCAGTAGTACGGGGGGCCAAGAGACCCAGTACTTC; j_gene: TRBJ2-5; v_gene: TRBV19; d_gene: TRBD2; abundance: NA
CDR3aa: CASSLGTRLAATDTQYF; CDR3nt: TGCGCCAGCAGCTTGGGAACCCGGCTAGCGGCCACAGATACGCAGTATTTT; j_gene: TRBJ2-3; v_gene: TRBV5-1; d_gene: TRBD2; abundance: NA
CDR3aa: CASSHPRGNEQYF; CDR3nt: TGTGCCAGCAGCCACCCGAGAGGGAACGAGCAGTACTTC; j_gene: TRBJ2-7; v_gene: TRBV7-9; d_gene: NA; abundance: NA
CDR3aa: CASSENSGGGETQYF; CDR3nt: TGTGCCAGCAGTGAGAATAGCGGGGGTGGGGAGACCCAGTACTTC; j_gene: TRBJ2-5; v_gene: TRBV6-1; d_gene: TRBD2; abundance: NA
CDR3aa: CASSPEGNEQFF; CDR3nt: TGCGCCAGCAGCCCGGAGGGGAATGAGCAGTTCTTC; j_gene: TRBJ2-1; v_gene: TRBV4-1; d_gene: NA; abundance: NA
CDR3aa: CASSFNSVGSAGGYTF; CDR3nt: TGTGCCAGCAGCTTCAATAGCGTCGGGTCGGCGGGTGGCTACACCTTC; j_gene: TRBJ1-2; v_gene: TRBV5-6; d_gene: NA; abundance: few
CDR3aa: CASNSKRAGANQETQYF; CDR3nt: TGTGCCAGCAACTCTAAGAGGGCAGGGGCGAACCAAGAGACCCAGTACTTC; j_gene: TRBJ2-5; v_gene: TRBV13; d_gene: NA; abundance: NA
CDR3aa: CASSVVPSPLADEQFF; CDR3nt: TGTGCCAGCAGCGTAGTCCCCTCCCCCCTAGCCGATGAGCAGTTCTTC; j_gene: TRBJ2-1; v_gene: TRBV9; d_gene: NA; abundance: NA
CDR3aa: CASRGGTANYGYTF; CDR3nt: TGTGCCAGTAGAGGAGGGACAGCTAACTATGGCTACACCTTC; j_gene: TRBJ1-2; v_gene: TRBV19; d_gene: TRBD1; abundance: NA
CDR3aa: CASSPEETSYEQYF; CDR3nt: TGTGCCAGCAGCCCGGAGGAAACTTCCTACGAGCAGTACTTC; j_gene: TRBJ2-7; v_gene: TRBV6-2/TRBV6-3; d_gene: NA; abundance: NA
CDR3aa: CASSLGLAADTQYF; CDR3nt: TGTGCTAGCAGCTTGGGACTAGCGGCAGATACGCAGTATTTT; j_gene: TRBJ2-3; v_gene: TRBV7-7; d_gene: TRBD2; abundance: NA
CDR3aa: CASSPSTGVGISGYTF; CDR3nt: TGTGCCAGCAGCCCATCGACAGGGGTTGGTATTAGTGGCTACACCTTC; j_gene: TRBJ1-2; v_gene: TRBV7-3; d_gene: TRBD1; abundance: once
CDR3aa: CASSPPVPTGTEAFF; CDR3nt: TGTGCCAGCTCACCACCGGTCCCCACGGGAACTGAAGCTTTCTTT; j_gene: TRBJ1-1; v_gene: TRBV18; d_gene: NA; abundance: once
CDR3aa: CASSYKGQGGSPLHF; CDR3nt: TGTGCCAGCAGTTACAAGGGACAGGGTGGTTCACCCCTCCACTTT; j_gene: TRBJ1-6; v_gene: TRBV6-5; d_gene: TRBD1; abundance: NA
CDR3aa: CSVEGTGGPQHF; CDR3nt: TGCAGCGTTGAAGGCACTGGAGGGCCCCAGCATTTT; j_gene: TRBJ1-5; v_gene: TRBV29-1; d_gene: NA; abundance: NA
CDR3aa: CASSTTLGVTENTEAFF; CDR3nt: TGTGCCAGTAGTACCACCCTTGGGGTGACAGAGAACACTGAAGCTTTCTTT; j_gene: TRBJ1-1; v_gene: TRBV19; d_gene: NA; abundance: NA
CDR3aa: CASSPQHSVHTDTQYF; CDR3nt: TGTGCCAGCAGCCCTCAACATAGCGTTCACACAGATACGCAGTATTTT; j_gene: TRBJ2-3; v_gene: TRBV5-6; d_gene: NA; abundance: NA
CDR3aa: CASSLANAGSEAFF; CDR3nt: TGTGCCAGCAGCTTGGCCAACGCAGGGTCTGAAGCTTTCTTT; j_gene: TRBJ1-1; v_gene: TRBV5-4; d_gene: NA; abundance: NA
CDR3aa: CASSKGLHSGNTIYF; CDR3nt: TGTGCTAGCAGTAAGGGACTGCACTCTGGAAACACCATATATTTT; j_gene: TRBJ1-3; v_gene: TRBV6-5; d_gene: NA; abundance: NA
CDR3aa: CASSVGLAELRFF; CDR3nt: TGTGCCAGCAGCGTAGGCCTAGCGGAGTTGCGGTTCTTC; j_gene: TRBJ2-1; v_gene: TRBV9; d_gene: TRBD2; abundance: NA
CDR3aa: CASSAGQGSVTEAFF; CDR3nt: TGTGCCAGCAGCGCGGGACAGGGGTCGGTCACTGAAGCTTTCTTT; j_gene: TRBJ1-1; v_gene: TRBV13; d_gene: TRBD1; abundance: once
CDR3aa: CASSGQGSGGYTF; CDR3nt: TGCGCCAGCAGCGGGCAGGGATCCGGGGGCTACACCTTC; j_gene: TRBJ1-2; v_gene: TRBV5-1; d_gene: NA; abundance: NA
CDR3aa: CSVGRQGLSYEQYF; CDR3nt: TGCAGCGTGGGGAGACAGGGCCTTTCCTACGAGCAGTACTTC; j_gene: TRBJ2-7; v_gene: TRBV29-1; d_gene: TRBD1; abundance: once
CDR3aa: CASSPAPDRGFDADTQYF; CDR3nt: TGTGCCAGCAGCCCAGCACCGGACAGGGGGTTTGATGCAGATACGCAGTATTTT; j_gene: TRBJ2-3; v_gene: TRBV13; d_gene: TRBD1; abundance: NA
CDR3aa: CASSLWSPRGNQPQHF; CDR3nt: TGTGCCAGCAGCCTCTGGTCCCCGAGGGGCAATCAGCCCCAGCATTTT; j_gene: TRBJ1-5; v_gene: TRBV3-1/TRBV3-2; d_gene: NA; abundance: few
CDR3aa: CASSYAGFDGYTF; CDR3nt: TGTGCCAGCAGCTACGCGGGGTTCGATGGCTACACCTTC; j_gene: TRBJ1-2; v_gene: TRBV7-9; d_gene: NA; abundance: NA
CDR3aa: CASGEDSHSPLHF; CDR3nt: TGTGCCAGCGGCGAGGATTCCCATTCACCCCTCCACTTT; j_gene: TRBJ1-6; v_gene: TRBV6-6; d_gene: NA; abundance: NA
CDR3aa: CASSSPPTENIQYF; CDR3nt: TGTGCCAGCAGCTCGCCCCCGACAGAAAACATTCAGTACTTC; j_gene: TRBJ2-4; v_gene: TRBV5-6; d_gene: NA; abundance: NA
CDR3aa: CASSNTDIKAFF; CDR3nt: TGTGCCAGCAGTAACACGGACATAAAAGCTTTCTTT; j_gene: TRBJ1-1; v_gene: TRBV7-9; d_gene: NA; abundance: NA
CDR3aa: CSVERPGQRSYGYTF; CDR3nt: TGCAGCGTTGAGAGACCGGGACAGCGATCTTATGGCTACACCTTC; j_gene: TRBJ1-2; v_gene: TRBV29-1; d_gene: TRBD1; abundance: NA
CDR3aa: CASSQDLGSETQYF; CDR3nt: TGTGCCAGCAGCCAAGACTTGGGCTCGGAGACCCAGTACTTC; j_gene: TRBJ2-5; v_gene: TRBV14; d_gene: NA; abundance: NA
CDR3aa: CASSRGLGTEAFF; CDR3nt: TGTGCCAGCAGCAGGGGGCTGGGCACTGAAGCTTTCTTT; j_gene: TRBJ1-1; v_gene: TRBV7-2; d_gene: TRBD1; abundance: NA
CDR3aa: CAQRSHTEAFF; CDR3nt: TGTGCCCAAAGAAGCCACACTGAAGCTTTCTTT; j_gene: TRBJ1-1; v_gene: TRBV6-4; d_gene: NA; abundance: NA
CDR3aa: CASSPGSTDTQYF; CDR3nt: TGTGCCAGTAGTCCCGGGAGCACAGATACGCAGTATTTT; j_gene: TRBJ2-3; v_gene: TRBV19; d_gene: NA; abundance: NA
CDR3aa: CATSDVWGESNQPQHF; CDR3nt: TGTGCCACCAGCGACGTATGGGGCGAGAGCAATCAGCCCCAGCATTTT; j_gene: TRBJ1-5; v_gene: TRBV15; d_gene: NA; abundance: NA
CDR3aa: CASSLAPGTKNIQYF; CDR3nt: TGTGCCAGCAGCCTAGCCCCTGGGACCAAAAACATTCAGTACTTC; j_gene: TRBJ2-4; v_gene: TRBV5-4; d_gene: NA; abundance: NA
CDR3aa: CASYSGGSQPQHF; CDR3nt: TGTGCCAGTTATTCAGGGGGCTCTCAGCCCCAGCATTTT; j_gene: TRBJ1-5; v_gene: TRBV12-3/TRBV12-4; d_gene: TRBD1; abundance: NA
CDR3aa: CASSPLLGRAATPLHF; CDR3nt: TGTGCCAGCAGCCCCCTCCTCGGGAGGGCTGCTACACCCCTCCACTTT; j_gene: TRBJ1-6; v_gene: TRBV3-1/TRBV3-2; d_gene: NA; abundance: NA
CDR3aa: CASSIDELNGYTF; CDR3nt: TGTGCCAGTAGTATAGACGAACTCAATGGCTACACCTTC; j_gene: TRBJ1-2; v_gene: TRBV19; d_gene: NA; abundance: NA
CDR3aa: CASRPGTGGRFGNQPQHF; CDR3nt: TGTGCCAGTAGACCCGGGACAGGGGGTCGGTTTGGCAATCAGCCCCAGCATTTT; j_gene: TRBJ1-5; v_gene: TRBV19; d_gene: TRBD1; abundance: NA
CDR3aa: CASSWGGNQPQHF; CDR3nt: TGTGCCAGCAGCTGGGGGGGAAATCAGCCCCAGCATTTT; j_gene: TRBJ1-5; v_gene: TRBV5-6; d_gene: NA; abundance: NA